These 26 T cell receptor beta chains share one sample of origin, sequenced in a study of blood T cell repertoires in COVID-19. Sequencing was performed with immunoSEQ multiplex PCR; in TCRdb, only in-frame clones are kept and a portion is missing. The sample contains 310,000 or so clones, around 87% of which appear only once. The specimen was peripheral blood. The receptors were sampled from a woman between 45 and 65 years old with active or convalescent COVID-19.

The chain combines TRBV20-1 with TRBJ2-2, with TRBD2 identical over 7 bases. Germline CDR1 and CDR2: DFQATT and SNEGSKA (reference sequence). V shed 3 bases, J shed 4 bases, and the junction held 8 bases outside the gene matches. This CDR3 comprises 15 residues. For the CDR3, the DNA is TGCAGTGCTAGTGGGAGCGGGGCAGGCACCGGGGAGCTGTTTTTT. This sequence encodes CSASGSGAGTGELFF.

The gene calls are TRBV5-5 and TRBJ1-6, with D perhaps TRBD1 (6 bases). Germline CDR1 and CDR2: SGHKS and YYEKEE (reference sequence). V lost 3 bases and J 7 bases, leaving 14 bases between the germline ends. The CDR3 loop spans 15 amino acids. CDR3 nucleotides: TGTGCCAGCAGCTCATCCGGGACACCAAATTCACCCCTCCACTTT. This gives the protein CASSSSGTPNSPLHF.

This clone was detected a few times. The chain employs TRBV7-2 and TRBJ2-1; 12 positions agree with TRBD2. This CDR3 comprises 19 residues. Germline V CDR1 and CDR2: SGHTA, FQGNSA. The V and J ends lost 5 bases and 1 base, in that order; junction bases with no gene match: 12. DNA for the CDR3: TGTGCCAGCAGCACCAGACTAGCGGGAGCAATTGGGTCCTACAATGAGCAGTTCTTC. It translates to CASSTRLAGAIGSYNEQFF. Complete variable domain (other parts from reference TRBV7-2 and TRBJ2-1): GAGVSQSPSNKVTEKGKDVELRCDPISGHTALYWYRQSLGQGLEFLIYFQGNSAPDKSGLPSDRFSAERTGGSVSTLTIQRTQQEDSAVYLCASSTRLAGAIGSYNEQFFGPGTRLTVL.

The chain has TRBV5-4 and TRBJ1-1; D not certain. Looked up from germline, CDR1 is SGHNT and CDR2 is YYREEE (reference sequence). The CDR3 runs to 13 residues. Trimming left V 4 bases short and J 7 bases short, with 14 bases between. CDR3: CASSRVGLVEAFF. The CDR3 DNA reads as TGTGCCAGCAGCCGGGTAGGCCTAGTTGAAGCTTTCTTT.

The rearrangement links TRBV6-5 to TRBJ2-3; possible D gene TRBD1, 6 bases. The germline gives CDR1 MNHEY, CDR2 SVGAGI. The ends were cut back, 5 bases at V and 4 bases at J, with 7 bases in the middle. This CDR3 region has 12 residues. Written as DNA, the CDR3 is TGTGCCAGCAGTAACAGGGCAGATACGCAGTATTTT. This codes for CASSNRADTQYF.

This clone was found once. The chain joins TRBV19 to TRBJ1-1; D is possibly TRBD1 (5 bases). The CDR3 has 14 amino acids. CDR1 is LNHDA, CDR2 SQIVND, per germline (reference sequence). With 9 bases removed from V and 1 base from J, the gap between germline ends came to 15 bases. The CDR3 spells CASSSGGWNTEAFF. The CDR3 bases are TGTGCCAGCTCTTCGGGGGGTTGGAACACTGAAGCTTTCTTT.

The chain couples TRBV9 to TRBJ1-2; possibly TRBD1 for D (5 bases). Germline V gene data show CDR1 as SGDLS and CDR2 as YYNGEE. The V end was cut by 3 bases, the J end by 7 bases, with 13 bases between. The CDR3 is 13 residues long. Here the CDR3 reads CASSGTTGAGYTF. Written as DNA, the CDR3 is TGTGCCAGCAGCGGTACCACAGGTGCTGGCTACACCTTC. The full variable domain, with the rest looked up from reference TRBV9 and TRBJ1-2, is DSGVTQTPKHLITATGQRVTLRCSPRSGDLSVYWYQQSLDQGLQFLIQYYNGEERAKGNILERFSAQQFPDLHSELNLSSLELGDSALYFCASSGTTGAGYTFGSGTRLTVV.

The chain is built from TRBV3-1 (or the pseudogene TRBV3-2) and TRBJ2-7; 12 nucleotides match TRBD2. J gave up 7 bases and V 3 bases, and 10 bases lay outside the gene matches. The CDR3 has 16 amino acids. CDR1 LGHDT and CDR2 YNNKEL come from the germline V gene (reference sequence). The CDR3 reads CASSHEAGTSGCEQYF. The CDR3 coding sequence is TGTGCCAGCAGCCACGAGGCCGGGACTAGCGGGTGTGAGCAGTACTTC.

This chain connects TRBV4-2 to TRBJ2-2, with unresolved D. The ends were cut back, 1 base at V and 5 bases at J, with 11 bases in the middle. Germline V gives CDR1 LGHNA, CDR2 YNFKEQ. The CDR3 is 15 residues long. CDR3 protein: CASSQALYNTGELFF. CDR3 in DNA: TGTGCCAGCAGCCAAGCTCTATATAATACCGGGGAGCTGTTTTTT.

The rearrangement joins TRBV7-9 to TRBJ1-6; 10 bases match TRBD1. CDR3 size: 15 residues. J was trimmed by 8 bases and V by 5 bases; bases with no gene match: 6. Germline V gene sequence: CDR1 SEHNR, CDR2 FQNEAQ (reference sequence). CDR3 sequence: CASSQSGQGYSPLHF. CDR3 nucleotides: TGTGCCAGCAGCCAGTCGGGACAGGGGTATTCACCCCTCCACTTT.

This clone was observed a single time. The genes are TRBV7-2 and TRBJ2-7, with a possible D match to TRBD1 (6 bases). Germline CDR1 reads SGHTA; CDR2 reads FQGNSA. The CDR3 totals 14 residues. V was pared by 5 bases and J by 5 bases, with 16 bases between. The chain's CDR3 is CASSLGGGNDEQYF. In DNA, the CDR3 is TGTGCCAGCAGCCTAGGTGGGGGCAACGACGAGCAGTACTTC.

The rearrangement links TRBV5-1 to TRBJ2-1; TRBD2 is a possible D gene (6 bases). Germline V gene sequence: CDR1 SGHRS, CDR2 YFSETQ. This CDR3 has 15 amino acids. Trimming pared 0 bases from V and 3 bases from J, leaving 10 bases between. CDR3 in DNA: TGCGCCAGCAGCTTGGAATCGGGGGACTACAATGAGCAGTTCTTC. Translation gives CASSLESGDYNEQFF.

The J gene is TRBJ1-1, the V gene TRBV28; 7 bases map to TRBD1. The CDR3 is made up of 13 amino acids. The V segment lost 5 bases and the J segment 4 bases; nucleotides outside the gene matches: 4. Germline lookup yields CDR1 MDHEN and CDR2 SYDVKM. CDR3 in amino acids: CASSPGDSTEAFF. For the CDR3, the DNA is TGTGCCAGCAGTCCTGGGGACAGCACTGAAGCTTTCTTT.

V and J are TRBV4-1 and TRBJ1-2; TRBD1 aligns across 8 bases. This CDR3 spans 15 amino acids. Germline V gene sequence: CDR1 MGHRA, CDR2 YSYEKL. Trimming took 1 base from V and 6 from J; bases not matched to a gene: 7. The CDR3 sequence is CASSQVVQGADGYTF. The CDR3, as DNA: TGCGCCAGCAGCCAAGTTGTCCAGGGGGCAGATGGCTACACCTTC.

The gene calls are TRBV7-2 and TRBJ2-1; 13 bases align to TRBD2. The CDR3 is 15 amino acids. Germline V gene sequence: CDR1 SGHTA, CDR2 FQGNSA. V shed 4 bases and J 9 bases; nucleotides not matched to a gene: 6. CDR3 region: CASSSGLAGRSEQFF. CDR3 bases: TGTGCCAGCAGCTCGGGACTAGCGGGGCGAAGTGAGCAGTTCTTC.

This clone has a single count. This sequence joins TRBV7-2 and TRBJ1-4, with 8 bases that match TRBD1. V lost 0 bases, J lost 7 bases, and 10 bases stayed unmatched. The germline CDR1 and CDR2 sequences are SGHTA and FQGNSA. The CDR3 has 17 residues. This chain's CDR3 is CASSLAGRTGGTEKLFF. DNA for the CDR3: TGTGCCAGCAGCTTAGCGGGCCGTACAGGGGGTACTGAAAAACTGTTTTTT.

The CDR3 bases are TGTGCCAGCAGCCCGACAGGGCTGAACACTGAAGCTTTCTTT. It translates to CASSPTGLNTEAFF. J is TRBJ1-1 and V is TRBV7-9; 7 bases fit TRBD1. The CDR3 spans 14 residues. The V and J ends lost 5 bases and 0 bases, in that order; junction bases with no gene match: 3. Germline V lookup: CDR1 SEHNR, CDR2 FQNEAQ (reference sequence).

The rearrangement joins TRBV9 to TRBJ2-3; perhaps TRBD2 as D (6 bases). The CDR3 has 16 residues. The V and J ends lost 4 bases and 2 bases respectively, with 17 bases between them. Germline-derived CDR1 and CDR2 are SGDLS and YYNGEE. CDR3: CASSPRMGGPTDTQYF. The CDR3 nucleotides are TGTGCCAGCAGCCCTCGTATGGGGGGACCCACAGATACGCAGTATTTT.

The gene calls are TRBV5-1 and TRBJ2-7; 7 bases line up with TRBD2. This CDR3 is 15 amino acids long. V shed 3 bases and J 2 bases; nucleotides not matched to a gene: 8. The germline CDR1 and CDR2 sequences are SGHRS and YFSETQ. The CDR3 loop reads CASSSGQSGTYEQYF. CDR3 nucleotides: TGCGCCAGCAGCTCCGGCCAAAGCGGGACCTACGAGCAGTACTTC.

The rearrangement links TRBV18 to TRBJ2-7, with a weak D call TRBD1 (5 bases). The V and J ends lost 4 bases and 6 bases respectively, with 13 bases between them. This CDR3 has 13 residues. Germline CDR1 reads KGHSH; CDR2 reads LQKENI. CDR3 sequence reads: CASSQGPDGEQYF. The CDR3 region has the DNA TGTGCCAGCTCACAGGGGCCAGACGGCGAGCAGTACTTC.

The chain is built from TRBV7-2 and TRBJ1-2; 9 nucleotides align to TRBD1. This CDR3 is 14 amino acids long. CDR1 is SGHTA and CDR2 is FQGNSA in the germline V gene. V shed 5 bases, J shed 4 bases, and the junction held 5 bases outside the gene matches. The CDR3 DNA reads as TGTGCCAGCAGCCAACAGGGGGCGGGCTATGGCTACACCTTC. Its protein product is CASSQQGAGYGYTF.

This chain links TRBV24-1 with TRBJ2-5, with D tentatively TRBD2 (5 bases). Trimming cost V 3 bases and J 4 bases, with 14 bases left between them. The CDR3 consists of 15 residues. From germline, CDR1 is KGHDR and CDR2 SFDVKD. CDR3: CATSDMTGEGETQYF. The DNA for the CDR3 is TGTGCCACCAGTGATATGACTGGAGAGGGAGAGACCCAGTACTTC.

The genes are TRBV7-3 and TRBJ1-2, with D hard to call. Per the germline V gene, CDR1 is SGHTA and CDR2 is FQGTGA. This CDR3 has 14 residues. Trimming stripped 5 bases from V and 12 bases from J, with 22 bases between. This chain's CDR3 is CASSQPPLGRAHTF. Here the CDR3 DNA reads TGTGCCAGCAGCCAACCCCCCCTGGGCAGAGCCCACACCTTC. The full variable domain, completed using reference TRBV7-3 and TRBJ1-2, is GAGVSQTPSNKVTEKGKYVELRCDPISGHTALYWYRQSLGQGPEFLIYFQGTGAADDSGLPNDRFFAVRPEGSVSTLKIQRTERGDSAVYLCASSQPPLGRAHTFGSGTRLTVV.

V usage is TRBV5-1 and J usage is TRBJ2-2, with a weak D call TRBD1 (6 bases). Germline V gene data show CDR1 as SGHRS and CDR2 as YFSETQ. There are 17 residues in the CDR3. V was trimmed by 0 bases and J by 1 base, leaving 13 bases between them. The CDR3 DNA reads TGCGCCAGCAGCTTGGGACTGGGACAAGAGAACACCGGGGAGCTGTTTTTT. As protein: CASSLGLGQENTGELFF.

This clone was recorded a few times. V and J are TRBV30 and TRBJ1-1; possibly TRBD1 for D (6 bases). Trimming left V 4 bases short and J 1 base short, with 22 bases between. Germline CDR1 reads GTSNPN; CDR2 reads SVGIG (reference sequence). This CDR3 has 17 amino acids. The CDR3 nucleotides are TGTGCCTGGACCAACCCCTGGGCGGGGGGCAGGAACACTGAAGCTTTCTTT. This codes for CAWTNPWAGGRNTEAFF.

The V gene is TRBV4-3, the J gene TRBJ1-2; D perhaps matches TRBD1 (5 bases). The CDR3 is 14 amino acids. Deletions cut 3 bases from V and 4 bases from J, with 12 bases between. Per the germline V gene, CDR1 is LGHNA and CDR2 is YSLEER. CDR3 amino acids: CASSQLGVTYGYTF. CDR3 in DNA: TGCGCCAGCAGCCAGCTAGGGGTGACCTATGGCTACACCTTC.